This T cell receptor beta chain originates from a study of control samples from healthy donors and cancer patients (dated by TCRdb to 2020 to 2021). To note about this clone: The specificity of this receptor is unknown. No much larger clonotype is one base removed from it; base qualities were not supplied.

To prepare the library, the immunoSEQ multiplex PCR assay was applied. The table comes from immuneACCESS by way of TCRdb, which keeps in-frame sequences with V and J called. Part of the clones is missing from these tables; in studies checked, under half for an unresolved V gene and the rest for unknown reasons. This sample has roughly 88,000 clones in its table, and over 80% of those were observed once. Of the sample, around a fifth falls within the top ten clones. This clonotype was sampled from a man younger than 40 in good health. The sequencing sample was made of blood.

In nucleotides, the sequence is TGTGCCAGCAGGGACAGGGGTTCACCCCTCCACTTT. The translation is CASRDRGSPLHF. This chain joins TRBV2 to TRBJ1-6, with TRBD1 matching 9 junction bases. According to the germline V gene, CDR1 reads SNHLY and CDR2 reads FYNNEI. Trimming leaves V shorter by 6 bases and J shorter by 9 bases, with the junction holding 0 bases beyond the gene matches. The CDR3 runs 12 amino acids, cysteine and phenylalanine included. The only DNA kept is the CDR3, 36 bases in frame from the first base.